This entry lists 18 T cell receptor beta chains sequenced from one sample in a study of tissue T cells after allogeneic stem cell transplantation. The assay was immunoSEQ multiplex PCR, and TCRdb's table has in-frame clones only and misses some. The table has around 50,000 clones, approximately 70% seen once. Source material: sorted cells pooled from one or two spleens. The receptor set was obtained from a pool of C57BL/6 mice in good health.

This clone came up a few times. Gene names and germline match the mouse. The CDR3 is cut off 1 residue early in the read; its end comes from the germline J gene. The rearrangement links TRBV31 to TRBJ2-7; 8 bases fit TRBD2. The CDR3 is 13 amino acids. The trim removed 3 bases at V and 0 bases at J, leaving 1 base unmatched. CDR1 and CDR2 from the germline V gene are GKSSPN and SITVG. The CDR3 sequence is CAWRLGGSYEQYF. The DNA read from the CDR3 is TGTGCCTGGAGGCTGGGGGGCTCCTATGAACAGTAC.

In regard to this clone: Gene names follow the mouse nomenclature. The read ends 1 residue before the CDR3 terminus; that terminus is restored from the germline J gene. This chain connects TRBV16 to TRBJ2-5; 12 bases are a match to TRBD1. The CDR3 spans 15 residues. Germline CDR1 is SGHSA and CDR2 is FRNQAP. V dropped 0 bases and J dropped 5; count of bases not matched to a gene: 0. CDR3 protein: CASSLEGQGADTQYF. The CDR3 bases that were read are TGTGCAAGCAGCTTAGAGGGACAGGGGGCAGACACCCAGTAC.

This clone was counted a few times. Gene names follow the mouse nomenclature. The read comes to an end 1 residue before the CDR3 does, leaving the germline J gene to fill in the end. V gene TRBV5 combines with J gene TRBJ2-1; D gene unclear. CDR1 is LGHNA, CDR2 YNLKQL, per germline (reference sequence). The CDR3 runs 14 residues. With 0 bases removed from V and 1 base from J, the gap between germline ends came to 4 bases. The sequenced part of the CDR3 DNA is TGTGCCAGCAGCCAAGATGGAAACTATGCTGAGCAGTTC. Translating gives CASSQDGNYAEQF. The complete CDR3 protein is CASSQDGNYAEQFF.

In regard to this clone: Each gene name is a mouse one. Coverage ceases 1 residue before the CDR3 finishes, and the germline J gene fills in the end. The chain combines TRBV26 with TRBJ2-4; 7 bases agree with TRBD1. CDR3 length: 13 amino acids. Per germline, CDR1 KGHPV and CDR2 FQNQEV (reference sequence). J was trimmed by 4 bases and V by 4 bases; bases with no gene match: 2. The CDR3 sequence is CASSQGQKNTLYF. The CDR3 bases that were read are TGTGCCAGCAGTCAGGGACAGAAAAACACCTTGTAC.

This clone was counted once. Germline and genes: mouse. The read gets to within 1 residue of the CDR3 end, and the germline J gene fills in the rest. The V call is TRBV3, the J call TRBJ1-3; 10 bases are shared with TRBD1. CDR3 length equals 14 residues. The germline V gene has CDR1 SNHLY and CDR2 FYNGKV (reference sequence). V lost 5 bases, J lost 2 bases, and 0 bases stayed unmatched. The chain's CDR3 is CASSGQGAGNTLYF. The sequenced part of the CDR3 DNA is TGTGCCAGCAGCGGACAGGGGGCTGGAAATACGCTCTAT. Full variable domain (remainder filled in from reference TRBV3 and TRBJ1-3): GPKVLQIPSHQIIDMGQMVTLNCDPVSNHLYFYWYKQILGQQMEFLVNFYNGKVMEKSKLFKDQFSVERPDGSYFTLKIQPTALEDSAVYFCASSGQGAGNTLYFGEGSRLIVV.

A word on this clone: Mouse gene names apply. From the germline J gene comes the end of the CDR3, since the read stops 1 residue before it. This chain joins TRBV29 and TRBJ1-1; no clear D. The germline CDR1 and CDR2 sequences are MSHET and SYDVDS. Trimming shortened V by 0 bases and J by 4 bases, and 3 bases separated the two germline ends. CDR3 length: 12 amino acids. The CDR3 sequence: CASSLSSTEVFF. The part of the CDR3 DNA that was read is TGTGCTAGCAGTTTATCTTCCACAGAAGTCTTC.

Concerning this clone itself: All gene names here are mouse names. The read stops 1 residue short of the end of the CDR3; the missing end is completed from the germline J gene. The rearrangement joins TRBV13-2 to TRBJ2-3; D ambiguous. Germline CDR1 NNHNN, CDR2 SYGAGS (reference sequence). Deletions cut 5 bases from V and 0 bases from J, with 7 bases between. This CDR3 contains 13 residues. The CDR3 bases that were read are TGTGCCAGCGGCTCCAGTAGTGCAGAAACGCTGTAT. Translating it yields CASGSSSAETLY. The CDR3 in its entirety is CASGSSSAETLYF.

Notes on this clone: Gene names and germline refer to mouse. The sequence runs out 1 residue before the end of the CDR3; the remainder is reconstructed from the germline J gene. The V and J genes are TRBV3 and TRBJ2-2; D gene uncertain. Trimming removed 2 bases at V and 3 bases at J, with 7 bases between. The CDR3 is 14 residues long. In germline, CDR1 is SNHLY, CDR2 FYNGKV (reference sequence). The covered CDR3 bases are TGTGCCAGCAGCTTACCTGGAGACACCGGGCAGCTCTAC. Translated: CASSLPGDTGQLY. The full CDR3 reads CASSLPGDTGQLYF.

On this clone itself: Gene names refer to mouse genes. The read gets to within 1 residue of the CDR3 end, and the germline J gene fills in the rest. The rearrangement joins TRBV19 to TRBJ1-2; D gene ambiguous. CDR3 length equals 14 residues. Germline V gene data show CDR1 as FNHDT and CDR2 as SITEND (reference sequence). Trimming removed 1 base from V and 1 base from J, with 8 bases in between. The CDR3 sequence is CASSIRHKNSDYTF. CDR3 DNA, as far as it was read: TGTGCCAGCAGTATACGGCATAAAAACTCCGACTACACC.

About this clone: The listed genes are named as in mouse. The CDR3 extends 1 residue past the end of the read, so its final part is completed from the germline J gene. The chain carries TRBV31 and TRBJ2-2; 8 bases are a match to TRBD2. V was pared by 2 bases and J by 4 bases, with 3 bases of the junction left unmatched. This CDR3 spans 14 amino acids. Germline V gives CDR1 GKSSPN, CDR2 SITVG. The DNA read from the CDR3 is TGTGCCTGGAGTGGGTGGGGGGGCACCGGGCAGCTCTAC. It yields the protein CAWSGWGGTGQLY. The whole CDR3 is CAWSGWGGTGQLYF.

Comment on this clone: The genes and germline here are from mouse. The sample contains more than one DNA sequence encoding this CDR3. Here the CDR3 reads CASSLNNYAEQFF. The part of the CDR3 DNA that was read is TGTGCAAGCAGCTTGAATAACTATGCTGAGCAGTTC. The V call is TRBV16, the J call TRBJ2-1; D is uncertain. The read ends 1 residue shy of where the CDR3 ends; the end is completed using the germline J gene. The germline gives CDR1 SGHSA, CDR2 FRNQAP. With 3 bases removed from V and 0 bases from J, the gap between germline ends came to 3 bases. The CDR3 contains 13 residues.

Points on this clone: Genes and germline are mouse. The read terminates 1 residue before the CDR3 end, so the remaining end is supplied by the germline J gene. The chain joins TRBV5 to TRBJ2-1; D may be TRBD1 (6 bases). This CDR3 has 15 amino acids. V was cut by 0 bases and J by 3 bases, with 9 bases left in between. Germline-derived CDR1 and CDR2 are LGHNA and YNLKQL (reference sequence). The covered CDR3 bases are TGTGCCAGCAGCCAAGAGGGGGACACCTATGCTGAGCAGTTC. Translating it yields CASSQEGDTYAEQF. The whole CDR3 protein is CASSQEGDTYAEQFF.

Turning to this clone: The gene names here belong to mouse. The read halts 1 residue ahead of the CDR3 end, with the missing end drawn from the germline J gene. The chain recombines TRBV15 with TRBJ2-1; 10 bases map to TRBD1. Unmatched junction bases numbered 5, after V lost 6 bases and J lost 6 bases. The CDR3 contains 14 residues. Germline V gene data show CDR1 as SGHND and CDR2 as FRSKSL. The CDR3 spells CASRGTGESAEQFF. CDR3 DNA, as far as it was read: TGTGCCAGCAGGGGGACAGGGGAGAGTGCTGAGCAGTTC.

This clone has more than one count but fewer than ten. The listed genes are named as in mouse. The read falls 1 residue short of the CDR3 end, and the missing part is taken from the germline J gene. This chain uses TRBV15 with TRBJ2-7; D gene ambiguous. This CDR3 is 13 amino acids long. V lost 3 bases to trimming and J lost 0 bases, with 6 bases between them. Germline V gives CDR1 SGHND, CDR2 FRSKSL. This CDR3 is CASSFGFSYEQYF. Incomplete CDR3 DNA: TGTGCCAGCAGTTTTGGGTTCTCCTATGAACAGTAC.

About this clone: The germline and genes are mouse ones. The read stops 1 residue short of the end of the CDR3; the missing end is completed from the germline J gene. J is TRBJ1-5 and V is TRBV17; possible D gene TRBD1, 6 bases. CDR3 size: 14 residues. Trimming left V 3 bases short and J 4 bases short, with 10 bases between. Germline V CDR1 and CDR2: MNHDT, YYDKIL. The part of the CDR3 DNA that was read is TGTGCTAGCAGTAGCAGGGGTCGGAACCAGGCTCCGCTT. This sequence encodes CASSSRGRNQAPL. The entire CDR3 protein reads CASSSRGRNQAPLF.

As to this clone: The genes and germline here are from mouse. The read terminates 1 residue ahead of where the CDR3 ends, so the germline J gene completes it. The chain uses TRBV13-3 and TRBJ1-4; maybe TRBD1 (5 bases). The V and J ends lost 4 bases and 5 bases respectively, with 15 bases between them. Germline CDR1 is NNHDY and CDR2 is SYVADS. This CDR3 contains 15 residues. Incomplete CDR3 DNA: TGTGCCAGCAGTACCCGCCAGGGAGGAAACGAAAGATTATTT. This encodes CASSTRQGGNERLF. The entire CDR3 sequence reads CASSTRQGGNERLFF.

This clone has a handful of counts. Gene names and germline refer to mouse. The read stops 1 residue short of the end of the CDR3; the missing end is completed from the germline J gene. This chain connects TRBV15 to TRBJ2-7; 10 nucleotides line up with TRBD2. Germline V gene data show CDR1 as SGHND and CDR2 as FRSKSL. V trimming: 6 bases; J trimming: 1 base; junction bases outside the gene matches: 6. The CDR3 consists of 15 residues. The sequenced part of the CDR3 DNA is TGTGCCAGCAGCCCCCGGGACTGGGGTTCCTATGAACAGTAC. Encoded protein: CASSPRDWGSYEQY. The full CDR3 sequence reads CASSPRDWGSYEQYF.

In the case of this clone: The listed genes are named as in mouse. The read ends 1 residue early relative to the CDR3; the germline J gene fills the gap. The V gene is TRBV3, the J gene TRBJ2-3; a weak D match, TRBD1 (6 bases). Germline V gene sequence: CDR1 SNHLY, CDR2 FYNGKV (reference sequence). Trimming cost V 1 base and J 1 base, with 6 bases left between them. The CDR3 loop spans 14 amino acids. Partial CDR3 DNA: TGTGCCAGCAGCTTAGACAGGGGTGCAGAAACGCTGTAT. Protein sequence: CASSLDRGAETLY. The CDR3 reads in full as CASSLDRGAETLYF.